One sample yielded the 21 T cell receptor beta chains listed below, sequenced in a study of blood T cells in healthy people across ages. PCR was performed a second time for about 7 to 12 cycles using a sample-barcoded 5' primer and a J-beta primer mix. One entry per CDR3 protein, called by TCRdb with MiXCR from the 5' RACE reads. Of approximately 780,000 distinct CDR3 sequences listed, about a quarter are singletons. The sample also formed part of further work on T cells of mothers and their children.

The specimen was blood. Every receptor here comes from a boy aged 5 to 17 in good health.

The chain combines TRBV10-3 with TRBJ2-5; 8 bases map to TRBD2. The CDR3 runs 14 residues. V trimming: 3 bases; J trimming: 5 bases; junction bases outside the gene matches: 5. CDR1 ENHRY and CDR2 SYGVKD come from the germline V gene. The CDR3 DNA sequence: TGTGCCATCAGTGATTCCCCGGGGGGGGAGACCCAGTACTTC. Translation: CAISDSPGGETQYF.

This clonotype was seen a few times. The CDR3, as DNA: TGTGCCCTCGTACGGGAGCAGTACTTC. Encoded protein: CALVREQYF. The rearrangement joins TRBV7-9 to TRBJ2-7; D unclear. This CDR3 is built from 9 residues. Germline lookup yields CDR1 SEHNR and CDR2 FQNEAQ (reference sequence). The germline V and J ends were trimmed by 11 bases and 7 bases, with 9 bases remaining between them.

A few counts support this clonotype. The rearrangement uses TRBV19 and TRBJ1-2; D is undetermined. The CDR3 consists of 13 residues. V gave up 3 bases and J gave up 5 bases, with 10 bases separating them. CDR1 is LNHDA, CDR2 SQIVND, per germline (reference sequence). The CDR3 bases are TGTGCCAGTAGTATCGGTGGGGTATATGGCTACACCTTC. This translates into CASSIGGVYGYTF.

This clonotype occurred a few times. The chain joins TRBV7-4 to TRBJ1-3; tentatively, D is TRBD1 (5 bases). The V end was cut by 6 bases, the J end by 0 bases, with 21 bases between. This CDR3 region has 18 residues. CDR1 and CDR2 from the germline V gene are SGHVT and SQSDAQ. Here the CDR3 DNA reads TGTGCCAGCAGACCCGACCGCGCGACAGCGGGCTCTGGAAACACCATATATTTT. Protein sequence: CASRPDRATAGSGNTIYF.

This clonotype was detected only a few times. This sequence joins TRBV6-5 and TRBJ2-5, with D uncertain. Germline-derived CDR1 and CDR2 are MNHEY and SVGAGI. There are 15 residues in the CDR3. Trimming removed 6 bases at V and 3 bases at J, with 17 bases between. The CDR3 DNA follows: TGTGCCAGCAGCCCCCTACTTCGACGGGAAGAGACCCAGTACTTC. This encodes CASSPLLRREETQYF.

The chain uses TRBV7-9 and TRBJ1-2; tentative D call: TRBD1 (5 bases). Trimming took off 5 bases at V and 6 bases at J, with 7 bases between the two ends. CDR3 length: 11 amino acids. CDR1 is SEHNR, CDR2 FQNEAQ, per germline (reference sequence). CDR3 sequence: CASSAGDGYTF. For the CDR3, the DNA is TGTGCCAGCAGCGCGGGGGATGGCTACACCTTC.

This clonotype was observed a handful of times. The V call is TRBV15, the J call TRBJ2-7, with a possible D match to TRBD1 (6 bases). Looked up from germline, CDR1 is LNHNV and CDR2 is YYDKDF (reference sequence). V lost 6 bases and J 1 base, leaving 16 bases between the germline ends. CDR3 length: 15 amino acids. The CDR3 loop is CATSIRDKGSYEQYF. Written as DNA, the CDR3 is TGTGCCACCAGTATCCGGGACAAAGGGTCCTACGAGCAGTACTTC.

This clonotype has a handful of counts. The chain carries TRBV19 and TRBJ1-1; 10 positions match TRBD1. Per the germline V gene, CDR1 is LNHDA and CDR2 is SQIVND (reference sequence). The CDR3 covers 20 residues. The V and J ends lost 6 bases and 3 bases, in that order; junction bases with no gene match: 22. CDR3 amino acids: CASRAIGGRGTGDHDTEAFF. CDR3 sequence (DNA): TGTGCCAGTAGGGCGATAGGTGGGCGCGGGACAGGGGACCATGACACTGAAGCTTTCTTT.

J is TRBJ2-5 and V is TRBV7-9; possibly TRBD2 for D (5 bases). The J call may be faulty, since TRBJ2-7 better matches the DNA end. Per the germline V gene, CDR1 is SEHNR and CDR2 is FQNEAQ (reference sequence). This CDR3 has 15 amino acids. The CDR3 nucleotides read TGTGCCAGCAGCCGGCTGAGGGCGTCTTCCTACGAGCAGTACTTC. Translating gives CASSRLRASSYEQYF.

This clonotype turned up a few times. The V call is TRBV18, the J call TRBJ2-3, with a tentative D call TRBD2 (6 bases). Germline CDR1 and CDR2: KGHSH and LQKENI. Trimming took off 1 base at V and 1 base at J, with 15 bases between the two ends. This CDR3 comprises 17 residues. The CDR3 DNA reads TGTGCCAGCTCACCACAGGGACTCGGCACGGGCACAGATACGCAGTATTTT. Translated: CASSPQGLGTGTDTQYF.

V and J are TRBV9 and TRBJ2-1, with a possible D match to TRBD1 (6 bases). The germline V and J ends were trimmed by 4 bases and 0 bases, with 17 bases remaining between them. This CDR3 comprises 17 residues. The V gene's germline CDR1 is SGDLS and CDR2 YYNGEE. The CDR3 loop is CASSPSPGQFSYNEQFF. The CDR3 DNA follows: TGTGCCAGCAGCCCGAGCCCCGGACAGTTCTCCTACAATGAGCAGTTCTTC.

Here the CDR3 DNA reads TGTGCCAGCAGCTTCTCACAGGGATATGGGGAAAAACTGTTTTTT. Translating gives CASSFSQGYGEKLFF. This chain connects TRBV7-2 to TRBJ1-4; weak D call: TRBD1 (6 bases). CDR3 size: 15 residues. V lost 3 bases, J lost 8 bases, and 16 bases lay in between. The germline V gene has CDR1 SGHTA and CDR2 FQGNSA.

The chain carries TRBV11-2 and TRBJ2-3, with D unresolved. The CDR3 totals 13 residues. Germline-derived CDR1 and CDR2 are SGHAT and FQNNGV. V was cut by 4 bases and J by 6 bases, with 11 bases left in between. The chain's CDR3 is CASSSQLSDTQYF. Written as DNA, the CDR3 is TGTGCCAGCAGCTCTCAGCTTTCGGATACGCAGTATTTT.

The rearrangement uses TRBV6-5 and TRBJ1-2; TRBD1 agrees at 7 bases. Germline-derived CDR1 and CDR2 are MNHEY and SVGAGI. V gave up 5 bases and J gave up 8 bases; unmatched junction bases: 17. The CDR3 loop spans 16 amino acids. DNA for the CDR3: TGTGCCAGCAGTCTAACTACAGGGGCCTCGGGAAACGGCTACACCTTC. This encodes CASSLTTGASGNGYTF.

V usage is TRBV28 and J usage is TRBJ2-5; TRBD1 aligns across 7 bases. Germline CDR1 and CDR2: MDHEN and SYDVKM. V was clipped by 6 bases and J by 4 bases; unmatched bases: 8. This CDR3 comprises 14 residues. CDR3 amino acids: CASSPSRGSETQYF. The CDR3 nucleotides are TGTGCCAGCAGCCCAAGCAGGGGGTCAGAGACCCAGTACTTC.

The chain employs TRBV3-1 and TRBJ2-5; 9 bases match TRBD2. Germline CDR1 and CDR2: LGHDT and YNNKEL (reference sequence). V lost 2 bases, J lost 5 bases, and 12 bases stayed unmatched. CDR3 length: 17 amino acids. The CDR3 reads CASSQKGGGGAGETQYF. Written as DNA, the CDR3 is TGTGCCAGCAGCCAAAAAGGGGGCGGGGGGGCCGGTGAGACCCAGTACTTC.

This clonotype was seen only once. The gene calls are TRBV12-3 or TRBV12-4 and TRBJ1-1; D gene unclear. V was pared by 3 bases and J by 1 base, with 12 bases between. The CDR3 runs to 15 residues. CDR3 nucleotide sequence: TGTGCCAGCAGTTTTGGCTGGGAGGGGAACACTGAAGCTTTCTTT. This translates into CASSFGWEGNTEAFF.

This clonotype came up a few times. This sequence joins TRBV6-5 and TRBJ2-4; 7 bases map to TRBD1. V gave up 6 bases and J gave up 6 bases; unmatched junction bases: 8. CDR3 length equals 14 residues. Germline V gene lookup returns CDR1 MNHEY and CDR2 SVGAGI. The CDR3 loop is CASSKTGRGNIQYF. For the CDR3, the DNA is TGTGCCAGCAGCAAGACAGGGAGAGGAAACATTCAGTACTTC.

CDR3 nucleotides: TGTGCCACCAGTGATATCCCTGGCGGGGAGCTGTTTTTT. Its protein is CATSDIPGGELFF. This chain connects TRBV24-1 to TRBJ2-2, with unresolved D. Germline CDR1 is KGHDR and CDR2 is SFDVKD. V was trimmed by 3 bases and J by 7 bases, leaving 8 bases between them. This CDR3 has 13 amino acids.

V and J are TRBV28 and TRBJ2-3; 9 positions match TRBD1. The germline gives CDR1 MDHEN, CDR2 SYDVKM. There are 13 residues in the CDR3. With V trimmed by 11 bases and J by 0 bases, 3 bases remained unmatched. DNA of the CDR3: TGTGCCGGAGGGACAGGGAGCACAGATACGCAGTATTTT. This gives the protein CAGGTGSTDTQYF.

The V and J genes are TRBV15 and TRBJ1-4, with 8 bases fitting TRBD1. Germline CDR1 reads LNHNV; CDR2 reads YYDKDF (reference sequence). This CDR3 spans 16 amino acids. V lost 6 bases, J lost 0 bases, and 6 bases stayed unmatched. The CDR3 loop is CATRDRVGTTNEKLFF. The CDR3 DNA reads as TGTGCCACCAGGGACAGGGTCGGTACAACTAATGAAAAACTGTTTTTT.